The next 10 T cell receptor beta chains were all read from a single sample in a study of shared clonotypes between healthy human individuals. The method was immunoSEQ multiplex PCR; TCRdb's version includes in-frame clones alone and lacks a portion of them. The table has about 2.4 million clones, approximately 94% seen once. Sequencing was performed on naive CD4+ T cells from PBMCs. Specified subset: CD45RA+ positively selected. These receptors all stem from a man aged 18 to 30 in good health. Some clones in this sample may be carry-over from other donors' samples.

The chain uses TRBV28 and TRBJ1-2, with 9 bases matching TRBD1. The V segment lost 5 bases and the J segment 8 bases; nucleotides outside the gene matches: 9. The CDR3 has 14 amino acids. Germline lookup yields CDR1 MDHEN and CDR2 SYDVKM. In nucleotides, the CDR3 is TGTGCCAGCAGTCCCACAGGGGGCGGGTGGGGCTACACCTTC. Protein product: CASSPTGGGWGYTF.

The J gene is TRBJ1-1, the V gene TRBV5-1; D unresolved. The germline V gene encodes CDR1 SGHRS and CDR2 YFSETQ. Trimming stripped 4 bases from V and 0 bases from J, with 13 bases between. The CDR3 spans 15 residues. The CDR3 spells CASSPNNGVNTEAFF. CDR3 in DNA: TGCGCCAGCAGCCCCAACAACGGGGTGAACACTGAAGCTTTCTTT.

This chain links TRBV4-2 with TRBJ2-7, with D perhaps being TRBD1 or TRBD2 (5 bases each). V was pared by 1 base and J by 1 base, with 29 bases between. CDR1 is LGHNA, CDR2 YNFKEQ, per germline. CDR3 length equals 21 residues. The CDR3 here is CASSQGDASGARRGWSYEQYF. CDR3 coding DNA: TGTGCCAGCAGCCAAGGGGACGCATCTGGAGCGCGGAGAGGGTGGTCCTACGAGCAGTACTTC.

The rearrangement joins TRBV4-1 to TRBJ1-2, with 8 bases lining up with TRBD1. The length of the CDR3 is 16 residues. Germline assignment: CDR1 MGHRA and CDR2 YSYEKL. V was clipped by 2 bases and J by 7 bases; unmatched bases: 12. Written as DNA, the CDR3 is TGCGCCAGCAGCCAAAAAGGGACAGGAGTTAAGGGTGGCTACACCTTC. Residues: CASSQKGTGVKGGYTF.

The gene calls are TRBV23-1 and TRBJ1-2; D is uncertain. TRBV23-1 is designated an ORF whose function remains uncertain. V lost 8 bases and J 7 bases, leaving 20 bases between the germline ends. The CDR3 covers 14 residues. The CDR3 loop is CASGRTRFRGGYTF. As DNA, the CDR3 is TGCGCCAGCGGGCGGACTCGATTCCGGGGTGGCTACACCTTC.

The chain has TRBV5-5 and TRBJ1-1; D perhaps matches TRBD1 (5 bases). The germline V gene has CDR1 SGHKS and CDR2 YYEKEE (reference sequence). The CDR3 has 14 residues. V was cut by 7 bases and J by 4 bases, with 17 bases left in between. CDR3 in amino acids: CASLVTQGGTEAFF. The CDR3 region has the DNA TGTGCCAGCTTGGTAACTCAGGGAGGCACTGAAGCTTTCTTT.

The V gene is TRBV18, the J gene TRBJ2-2, with 9 bases fitting TRBD2. The CDR3 is 16 residues long. Germline CDR1 KGHSH, CDR2 LQKENI. V trimming: 4 bases; J trimming: 8 bases; junction bases outside the gene matches: 11. CDR3 sequence: CASSQTTSGASGELFF. The CDR3 region has the DNA TGTGCCAGCTCACAAACGACTAGCGGAGCGTCGGGGGAGCTGTTTTTT.

The chain couples TRBV5-1 to TRBJ2-7; 9 bases map to TRBD2. Germline trimming cut 3 bases from V and 2 bases from J; bases unmatched to any gene: 9. The germline CDR1 and CDR2 sequences are SGHRS and YFSETQ. The CDR3 is 16 residues long. As DNA, the CDR3 is TGCGCCAGCAGCTCTACCCCAGCGGGAGGCCCCTACGAGCAGTACTTC. Translated, it gives CASSSTPAGGPYEQYF.

J is TRBJ2-1 and V is TRBV6-5; 9 positions agree with TRBD2. The CDR3 is made up of 16 amino acids. V was pared by 2 bases and J by 4 bases, with 6 bases of the junction left unmatched. Germline values: CDR1 MNHEY, CDR2 SVGAGI. The CDR3: CASSYVAGGVYNEQFF. CDR3 in DNA: TGTGCCAGCAGTTACGTCGCGGGGGGGGTATACAATGAGCAGTTCTTC.

Notes on this clone: The sample has other DNA sequences that encode this CDR3 too. The chain uses TRBV28 and TRBJ1-5, with 8 bases that match TRBD1. The CDR3 has 15 amino acids. The ends lost 4 bases at V and 2 bases at J; junction bases unmatched: 4. CDR1 is MDHEN and CDR2 is SYDVKM in the germline V gene. The CDR3 loop reads CASSSLGQGNQPQHF. The CDR3 nucleotides are TGTGCCAGCAGTTCCTTGGGACAGGGCAATCAGCCCCAGCATTTT.